The next 17 T cell receptor beta chains were all read from a single sample in a study of T cell repertoires in cytomegalovirus infection (dated by TCRdb to between 2018 and 2021). These receptors have no identified antigens. The sequencer listed for this sample is Illumina HiSeq 1500. The public sequencing data were trimmed at Q25 with fastp and processed into clonotypes with MiXCR by TCRdb, which kept only in-frame beta chains. Each CDR3 protein gets just one entry, which takes the most common genes and DNA from the rows behind it. Counted in this sample were approximately 120,000 distinct CDR3 sequences; roughly 30% of them appeared once. Roughly 81% of the sample lies in the top ten. The meaning of the sample's treatment or condition label: in vitro stimulation with specific CMV peptide epitopes to enrich CMV-specific T cells. Source: CD8+ T cells from cultured PBMCs, taken from culture after CMV antigen stimulation. Receptors were obtained from a human donor in good health (CMV status not recorded). Some clones in this sample may be carry-over from other donors' samples.

The V gene is TRBV27, the J gene TRBJ2-1, with D perhaps TRBD1 or TRBD2 (5 bases each). Germline assignment: CDR1 MNHEY and CDR2 SMNVEV (reference sequence). The germline V and J ends were trimmed by 1 base and 3 bases, with 10 bases remaining between them. This CDR3 region has 15 residues. The DNA for the CDR3 is TGTGCCAGCAGTTTATATCTGGGGGACTACAATGAGCAGTTCTTC. It codes for CASSLYLGDYNEQFF.

To note about this clonotype: A junction boundary mismatches the germline segment, possibly from a read error. The chain is built from TRBV6-8 and TRBJ1-6, with 7 bases matching TRBD1. CDR3 length equals 16 residues. Germline lookup yields CDR1 MNHGY and CDR2 SAAAGT. The CDR3 sequence is CASSQNRGSYNLPLHF. The CDR3 DNA sequence: TGTGCCAGCAGTCAAAACAGGGGCTCCTATAATTTACCCCTCCACTTT.

The genes are TRBV19 and TRBJ2-1, with 9 bases fitting TRBD2. Germline assignment: CDR1 LNHDA and CDR2 SQIVND (reference sequence). The V segment lost 4 bases and the J segment 2 bases; nucleotides outside the gene matches: 6. The CDR3 is made up of 16 amino acids. In DNA, the CDR3 is TGTGCCAGTAGTACCGCCGGGACTAGCACCTACAATGAGCAGTTCTTC. Its protein product is CASSTAGTSTYNEQFF.

The table lists this clonotype with a few counts. The chain has TRBV7-8 and TRBJ2-7; the D is unclear. CDR1 is SGHVS and CDR2 is FQNEAQ in the germline V gene. The CDR3 is 13 residues long. Deletions cut 3 bases from V and 2 bases from J, with 8 bases between. The CDR3 here is CASSFDLTYEQYF. Written as DNA, the CDR3 is TGTGCCAGCAGCTTTGACTTAACCTACGAGCAGTACTTC. The whole variable domain, remainder taken from reference TRBV7-8 and TRBJ2-7, is GAGVSQSPRYKVAKRGQDVALRCDPISGHVSLFWYQQALGQGPEFLTYFQNEAQLDKSGLPSDRFFAERPEGSVSTLKIQRTQQEDSAVYLCASSFDLTYEQYFGPGTRLTVT.

This clonotype appeared once. V is TRBV4-1 and J is TRBJ2-7; 11 bases match TRBD2. This CDR3 contains 17 residues. Germline V gene data show CDR1 as MGHRA and CDR2 as YSYEKL. Trimming took 3 bases from V and 6 from J; bases not matched to a gene: 13. This chain's CDR3 is CASSQGGSPTSGGEQYF. The CDR3 bases are TGCGCCAGCAGCCAGGGAGGATCCCCCACTAGCGGGGGCGAGCAGTACTTC.

At least ten counts were recorded for this clonotype. This chain joins TRBV27 and TRBJ1-1; D call uncertain. V lost 3 bases, J lost 3 bases, and 11 bases lay in between. Germline CDR1 MNHEY, CDR2 SMNVEV (reference sequence). The CDR3 covers 14 residues. CDR3 in DNA: TGTGCCAGCAGTTTCTCGGGAATGGACACTGAAGCTTTCTTT. It encodes CASSFSGMDTEAFF.

This chain connects TRBV7-9 to TRBJ2-7, with D uncertain. This CDR3 region has 11 residues. Trimming stripped 8 bases from V and 6 bases from J, with 11 bases between. The V gene's germline CDR1 is SEHNR and CDR2 FQNEAQ (reference sequence). This chain's CDR3 is CASGFRTEQYF. For the CDR3, the DNA is TGTGCCAGCGGTTTTCGGACCGAGCAGTACTTC.

This clonotype has just a few counts. The CDR3, as DNA: TGTGCCAGCAGCTTTGCTCTAGCGAACACCGGGGAGCTGTTTTTT. It codes for CASSFALANTGELFF. The chain joins TRBV11-2 to TRBJ2-2; D is ambiguous. This CDR3 is built from 15 residues. Germline loops: CDR1 SGHAT, CDR2 FQNNGV. The V and J ends lost 3 bases and 0 bases respectively, with 8 bases between them.

The CDR3 here is CASSILESASGGASYNEQFF. DNA of the CDR3: TGTGCCAGCAGCATACTCGAGTCGGCTAGCGGGGGGGCCTCCTACAATGAGCAGTTCTTC. This sequence joins TRBV7-9 and TRBJ2-1; TRBD2 matches at 12 bases. V was pared by 5 bases and J by 0 bases, with 14 bases of the junction left unmatched. The germline V gene encodes CDR1 SEHNR and CDR2 FQNEAQ (reference sequence). The CDR3 has 20 residues.

This clonotype was seen many times. V and J are TRBV6-1 and TRBJ2-7; TRBD2 matches at 8 bases. The CDR3 covers 15 residues. Germline assignment: CDR1 MNHNS and CDR2 SASEGT. V shed 6 bases and J 4 bases; nucleotides not matched to a gene: 11. CDR3 protein: CASRVHSAGGYEQYF. Here the CDR3 DNA reads TGTGCCAGCAGGGTTCATAGCGCGGGGGGTTACGAGCAGTACTTC.

CDR3 in amino acids: CSVATGWAGELFF. CDR3 in DNA: TGCAGCGTGGCGACAGGGTGGGCCGGGGAGCTGTTTTTT. The V and J genes are TRBV29-1 and TRBJ2-2, with TRBD1 identical over 7 bases. This CDR3 spans 13 amino acids. The V gene end was trimmed by 6 bases and the J gene end by 6 bases; junction bases not matched to a gene: 7. The germline gives CDR1 SQVTM, CDR2 ANQGSEA.

This clonotype was detected only a few times. The chain uses TRBV19 and TRBJ2-1; D not resolved. Trimming took 5 bases from V and 2 from J, leaving 13 bases between them. The CDR3 is 15 amino acids. Germline V CDR1 and CDR2: LNHDA, SQIVND (reference sequence). CDR3 loop: CASSHLRSTYNEQFF. CDR3 coding DNA: TGTGCCAGTAGTCATCTCCGGAGCACCTACAATGAGCAGTTCTTC.

V is TRBV6-6 and J is TRBJ2-7; 7 bases line up with TRBD2. This CDR3 is built from 13 residues. Germline trimming cut 8 bases from V and 7 bases from J; bases unmatched to any gene: 11. Germline loops: CDR1 MNHNY, CDR2 SVGAGI (reference sequence). Written as DNA, the CDR3 is TGTGCCAGCTGGCGGGGCGGGGGATATGAGCAGTACTTC. This translates into CASWRGGGYEQYF.

V and J are TRBV9 and TRBJ1-2; 9 positions agree with TRBD1. In germline, CDR1 is SGDLS, CDR2 YYNGEE. J lost 8 bases, V lost 3 bases, and 8 bases had no gene match. The CDR3 spans 14 residues. CDR3 amino acids: CASSAAGTGNGYTF. Written as DNA, the CDR3 is TGTGCCAGCAGCGCCGCCGGGACAGGGAACGGCTACACCTTC.

This clonotype has a handful of counts. The chain combines TRBV6-1 with TRBJ2-7; D is unclear. The CDR3 runs to 14 residues. Looked up from germline, CDR1 is MNHNS and CDR2 is SASEGT. V was pared by 10 bases and J by 1 base, with 17 bases between. CDR3 region: CAIPAGPSSYEQYF. CDR3 bases: TGTGCCATCCCCGCTGGGCCTTCGTCCTACGAGCAGTACTTC.

This clonotype came up a few times. The chain combines TRBV7-8 with TRBJ1-2; D call uncertain. The length of the CDR3 is 14 residues. The germline gives CDR1 SGHVS, CDR2 FQNEAQ. The V gene lost 3 bases and the J gene lost 2 bases, with 10 bases spanning the gap. CDR3 loop: CASSLETRNYGYTF. CDR3 DNA: TGTGCCAGCAGCTTGGAGACTAGAAACTATGGCTACACCTTC.

The rearrangement uses TRBV28 and TRBJ2-7; no clear D gene. Germline V lookup: CDR1 MDHEN, CDR2 SYDVKM. CDR3 length equals 14 residues. Deletions cut 4 bases from V and 0 bases from J, with 10 bases between. CDR3 residues: CASSSRGDSYEQYF. In nucleotides, the CDR3 is TGTGCCAGCAGTTCCCGTGGGGACTCCTACGAGCAGTACTTC.